This T cell receptor beta chain came from a study of T cell repertoires in cytomegalovirus infection. The V gene's germline CDR1 is SGHVS and CDR2 FNYEAQ. There are 14 residues in the CDR3. MiXCR was run by TCRdb on the reads, yielding one entry per CDR3 protein. The sample holds about 920,000 distinct CDR3 sequences, less than 35% seen once. Note on this clonotype: Its specificity is unknown. One junction end does not reproduce the germline sequence, and a read error may be involved.

V gene TRBV7-6 combines with J gene TRBJ2-2; 7 nucleotides line up with TRBD2. This clonotype originated in a human donor in good health (CMV status not recorded). Some clones in this sample may be carry-over from other donors' samples. The material sequenced was cultured CD8+ T cells from PBMCs, taken from culture after CMV antigen stimulation. CDR3 loop: CASSPGGVPGELFF. The CDR3 DNA sequence: TGTGCTAGCAGCCCTGGGGGGGTTCCCGGGGAGCTGTTTTTT.